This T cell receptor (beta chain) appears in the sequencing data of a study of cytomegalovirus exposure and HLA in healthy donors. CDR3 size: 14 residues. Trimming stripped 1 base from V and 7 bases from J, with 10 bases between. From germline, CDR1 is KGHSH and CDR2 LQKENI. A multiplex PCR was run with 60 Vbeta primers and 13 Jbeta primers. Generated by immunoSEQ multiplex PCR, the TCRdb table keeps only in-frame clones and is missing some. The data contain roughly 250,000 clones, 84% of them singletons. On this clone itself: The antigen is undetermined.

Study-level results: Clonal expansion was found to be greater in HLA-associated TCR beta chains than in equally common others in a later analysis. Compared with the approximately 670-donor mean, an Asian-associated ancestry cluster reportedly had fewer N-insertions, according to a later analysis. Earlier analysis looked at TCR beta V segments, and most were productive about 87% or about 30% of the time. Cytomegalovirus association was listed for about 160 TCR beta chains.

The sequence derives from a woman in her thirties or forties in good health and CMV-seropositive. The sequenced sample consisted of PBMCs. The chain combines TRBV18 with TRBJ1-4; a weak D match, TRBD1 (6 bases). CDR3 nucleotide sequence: TGTGCCAGCTCACCACAGGGGGTGGGTGAAAAACTGTTTTTT. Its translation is CASSPQGVGEKLFF.